This TCR beta chain was recorded in a study of CD4 T cells in relation to SARS-CoV-2 and coronaviruses. Looking at the study overall: Controls used an HIV-1 Nef peptide pool or no peptide. The study's findings and limits: In about 65% of donors, memory CD4+ clonotypes crossrecognized SARS-CoV-2 and at least one common cold coronavirus spike.

This CDR3 comprises 12 residues. V was cut by 6 bases and J by 8 bases, with 14 bases left in between. CDR1 is MNHEY and CDR2 is SVGAGI in the germline V gene. Before the COVID-19 pandemic, during about 2010-2018, CD4+ T cells were taken from unexposed donors. The cells were cultured for about ten days before CD4+ T cells were isolated. Cells permitting, SARS-CoV-2 S/N and four cold-coronavirus spikes were tested on unexposed-donor CD4+ T cells. Fresh IL-2 medium replaced half the medium on days 3 and 7. As for this clone: Its antigen is unidentified.

Clones were sequenced by immunoSEQ multiplex PCR, and TCRdb holds only the in-frame ones, with some missing. Here the sample spans around 23,000 clones, more than 60% being singletons. V usage is TRBV6-5 and J usage is TRBJ2-7; weak D call: TRBD1 (6 bases). This receptor was identified in a human donor in good health. Sequencing was carried out using CD4+ T cells from PBMCs, cultured in vitro. In DNA form, the CDR3 reads TGTGCCAGCAGCCAAGGACAGTTGAAGCAGTACTTC. Amino acid sequence: CASSQGQLKQYF.